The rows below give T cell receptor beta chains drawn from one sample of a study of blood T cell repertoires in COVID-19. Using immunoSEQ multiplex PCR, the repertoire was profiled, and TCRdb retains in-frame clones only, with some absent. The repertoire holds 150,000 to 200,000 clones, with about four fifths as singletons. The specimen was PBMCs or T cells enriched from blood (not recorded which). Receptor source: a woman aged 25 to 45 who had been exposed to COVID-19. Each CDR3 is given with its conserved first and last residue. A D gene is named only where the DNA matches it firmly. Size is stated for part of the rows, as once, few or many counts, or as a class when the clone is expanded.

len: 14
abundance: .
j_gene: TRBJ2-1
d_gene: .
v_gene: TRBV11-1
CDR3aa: CASSFGTYNNEQFF
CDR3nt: TGTGCCAGCAGCTTCGGGACATACAACAATGAGCAGTTCTTC

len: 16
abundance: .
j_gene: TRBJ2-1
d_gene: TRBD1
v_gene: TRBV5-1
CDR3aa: CASSHRTGQRDNEQFF
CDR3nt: TGCGCCAGCAGCCATCGGACAGGGCAAAGGGACAATGAGCAGTTCTTC

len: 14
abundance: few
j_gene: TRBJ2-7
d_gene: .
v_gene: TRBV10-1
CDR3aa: CASSEDRLGDEQYF
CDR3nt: TGCGCCAGCAGTGAGGACAGGCTAGGAGACGAGCAGTACTTC

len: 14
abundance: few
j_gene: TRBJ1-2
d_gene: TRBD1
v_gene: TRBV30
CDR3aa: CAWKGDRGNYGYTF
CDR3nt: TGTGCCTGGAAGGGGGACAGGGGGAACTATGGCTACACCTTC

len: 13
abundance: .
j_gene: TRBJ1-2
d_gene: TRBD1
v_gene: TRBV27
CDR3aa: CASRGQAVYGYTF
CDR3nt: TGTGCCAGCAGGGGACAGGCAGTCTATGGCTACACCTTC

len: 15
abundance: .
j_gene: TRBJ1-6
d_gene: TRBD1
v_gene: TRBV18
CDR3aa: CASSPPGQAGSPLHF
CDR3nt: TGTGCCAGCTCCCCGCCAGGACAGGCCGGTTCACCCCTCCACTTT

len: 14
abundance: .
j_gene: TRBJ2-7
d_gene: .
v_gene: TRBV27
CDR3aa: CASSLLSGNDEQYF
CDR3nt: TGTGCCAGCAGTTTATTGTCAGGGAACGACGAGCAGTACTTC

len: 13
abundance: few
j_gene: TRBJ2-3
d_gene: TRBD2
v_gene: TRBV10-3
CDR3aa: CAIAGDSTDTQYF
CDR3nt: TGTGCCATCGCGGGGGATAGCACAGATACGCAGTATTTT

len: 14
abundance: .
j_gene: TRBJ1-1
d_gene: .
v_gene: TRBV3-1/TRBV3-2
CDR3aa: CASRNQGPNTEAFF
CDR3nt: TGTGCCAGCAGAAATCAGGGCCCGAACACTGAAGCTTTCTTT

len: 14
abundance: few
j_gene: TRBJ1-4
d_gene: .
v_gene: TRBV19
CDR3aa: CASSARGTYEKLFF
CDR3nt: TGTGCCAGTAGCGCAAGGGGGACCTATGAAAAACTGTTTTTT

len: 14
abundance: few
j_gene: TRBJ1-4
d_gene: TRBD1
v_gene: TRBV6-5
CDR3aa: CASRRGQGIEKLFF
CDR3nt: TGTGCCAGCAGGCGGGGACAGGGGATTGAAAAACTGTTTTTT

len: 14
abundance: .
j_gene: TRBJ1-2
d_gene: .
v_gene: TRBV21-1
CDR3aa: CASSKGQGEDGYTF
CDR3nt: TGTGCCAGCAGCAAAGGGCAGGGGGAGGATGGCTACACCTTC

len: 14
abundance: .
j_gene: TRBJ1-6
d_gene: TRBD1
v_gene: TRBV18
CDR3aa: CASSHDRANSPLHF
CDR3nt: TGTGCCAGCTCACACGACAGGGCTAATTCACCCCTCCACTTT

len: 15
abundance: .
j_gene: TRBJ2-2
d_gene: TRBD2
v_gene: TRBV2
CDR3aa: CASSGRGTTTGELFF
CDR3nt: TGTGCCAGCAGTGGCCGCGGGACTACTACCGGGGAGCTGTTTTTT

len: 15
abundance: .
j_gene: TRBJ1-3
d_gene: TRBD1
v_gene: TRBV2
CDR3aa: CASRTGRYSGNTIYF
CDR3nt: TGTGCCAGCAGGACAGGGAGATACTCTGGAAACACCATATATTTT

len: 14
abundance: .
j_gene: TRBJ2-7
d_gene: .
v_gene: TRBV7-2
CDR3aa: CASSPRGGAYEQYF
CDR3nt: TGTGCCAGCAGCCCTAGGGGGGGGGCCTACGAGCAGTACTTC

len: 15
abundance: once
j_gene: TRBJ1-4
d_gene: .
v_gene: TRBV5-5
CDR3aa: CASRDWGVANEKLFF
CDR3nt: TGTGCCAGCAGGGATTGGGGGGTAGCTAATGAAAAACTGTTTTTT

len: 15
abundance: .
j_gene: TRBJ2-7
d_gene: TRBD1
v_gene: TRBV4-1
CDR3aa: CASSHLTGNSYEQYF
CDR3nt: TGCGCCAGCAGCCACCTGACAGGGAACTCCTACGAGCAGTACTTC

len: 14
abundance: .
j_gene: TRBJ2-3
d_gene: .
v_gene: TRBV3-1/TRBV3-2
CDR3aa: CASSQEGGGTVPYF
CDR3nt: TGTGCCAGCAGCCAAGAAGGTGGCGGAACTGTGCCCTATTTT

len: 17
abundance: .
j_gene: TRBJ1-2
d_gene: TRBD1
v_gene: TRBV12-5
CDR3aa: CASGLVRSDRNSYGYTF
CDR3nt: TGTGCTAGTGGTTTGGTACGGTCGGACAGGAACAGCTATGGCTACACCTTC

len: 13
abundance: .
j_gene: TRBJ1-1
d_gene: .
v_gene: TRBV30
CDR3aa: CAWSGGEYTEAFF
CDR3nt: TGTGCCTGGAGTGGTGGGGAGTACACTGAAGCTTTCTTT

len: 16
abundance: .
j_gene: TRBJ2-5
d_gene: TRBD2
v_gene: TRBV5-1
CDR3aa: CASSQTSGGALETQYF
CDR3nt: TGCGCCAGCAGCCAGACTAGCGGGGGGGCCCTGGAGACCCAGTACTTC

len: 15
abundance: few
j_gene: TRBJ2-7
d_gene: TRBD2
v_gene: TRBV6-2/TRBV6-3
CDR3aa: CASSYSSGGPNEQYF
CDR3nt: TGTGCCAGCAGTTACTCGTCGGGGGGTCCCAACGAGCAGTACTTC

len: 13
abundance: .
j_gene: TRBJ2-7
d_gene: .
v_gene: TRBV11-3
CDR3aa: CASSFLPGFEQYF
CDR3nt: TGTGCCAGCAGCTTCCTCCCGGGGTTCGAGCAGTACTTC

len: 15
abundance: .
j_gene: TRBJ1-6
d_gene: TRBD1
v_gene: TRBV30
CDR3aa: CAFTGTGLNNSPLHF
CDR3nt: TGTGCCTTCACCGGGACAGGGTTAAATAATTCACCCCTCCACTTT

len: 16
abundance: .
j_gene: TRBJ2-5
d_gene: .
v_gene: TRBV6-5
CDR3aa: CASSYSEGGKGGTQYF
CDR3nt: TGTGCCAGCAGTTACTCCGAAGGGGGAAAGGGCGGGACCCAGTACTTC

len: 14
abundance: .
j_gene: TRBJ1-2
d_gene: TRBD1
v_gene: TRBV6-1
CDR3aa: CASSERQGASGYTF
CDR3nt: TGTGCCAGCAGTGAACGGCAGGGGGCAAGTGGCTACACCTTC

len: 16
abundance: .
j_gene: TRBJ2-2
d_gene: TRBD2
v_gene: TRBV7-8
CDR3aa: CASSSSSGGVSGELFF
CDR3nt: TGTGCCAGCAGCTCTTCTAGCGGGGGGGTGTCCGGGGAGCTGTTTTTT

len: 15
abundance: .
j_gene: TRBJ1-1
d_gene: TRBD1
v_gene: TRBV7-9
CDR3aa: CASSLLGQGVGEAFF
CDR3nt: TGTGCCAGCAGCTTATTAGGACAGGGTGTTGGTGAAGCTTTCTTT

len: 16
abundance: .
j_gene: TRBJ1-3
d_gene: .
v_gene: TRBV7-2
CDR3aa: CASSLARASSGNTIYF
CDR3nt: TGTGCCAGCAGCTTAGCGCGGGCATCCTCTGGAAACACCATATATTTT

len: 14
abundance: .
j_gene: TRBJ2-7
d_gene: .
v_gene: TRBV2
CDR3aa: CASSVTGSSYEQYF
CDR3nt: TGTGCCAGCAGCGTTACAGGGAGCTCCTACGAGCAGTACTTC

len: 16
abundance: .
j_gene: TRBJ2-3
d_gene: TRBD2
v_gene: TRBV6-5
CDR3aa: CASSYGTSGFTDTQYF
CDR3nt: TGTGCCAGCAGTTACGGGACTAGCGGGTTCACAGATACGCAGTATTTT

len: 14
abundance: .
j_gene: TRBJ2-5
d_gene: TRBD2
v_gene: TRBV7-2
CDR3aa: CASSLRGREETQYF
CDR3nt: TGTGCCAGCAGCTTACGGGGGAGGGAGGAGACCCAGTACTTC

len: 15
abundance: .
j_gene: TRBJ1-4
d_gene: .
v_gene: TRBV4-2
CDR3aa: CASSQAAGFSEKLFF
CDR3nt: TGTGCCAGCAGCCAAGCGGCAGGATTCAGTGAAAAACTGTTTTTT

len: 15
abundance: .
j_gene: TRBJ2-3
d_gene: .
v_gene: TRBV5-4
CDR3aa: CASSLQLGAEDTQYF
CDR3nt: TGTGCCAGCAGCTTACAGTTAGGGGCGGAGGATACGCAGTATTTT